A selection of T cell receptor beta chains follows, all from one sample in a study of blood T cell repertoires in COVID-19. Clones were sequenced by immunoSEQ multiplex PCR, and TCRdb holds only the in-frame ones, with some missing. This sample yields just over 25,000 clones, of which roughly 90% are seen a single time; around 7.6% belongs to the top ten. Sequenced: peripheral blood. These receptors came from a human donor in a cohort sampled during active COVID-19. The CDR3 runs from the conserved cysteine through the conserved F or W. Fields, in order: clone size, D gene, J gene, V gene, CDR3 DNA, CDR3 protein. The D gene is left open where the match is weak. Rows give clone size only sometimes, using once, few, many, or a class for an expanded clone.

>NA|NA|TRBJ2-2|TRBV2
TGTGCCAGCAGCGAACCAAGGGGTATAGGAACCGGGGAGCTGTTTTTT
CASSEPRGIGTGELFF
>NA|NA|TRBJ1-1|TRBV19
TGTGCCACGACAGATTATCTATACGCTGAAGCTTTCTTT
CATTDYLYAEAFF
>NA|TRBD2|TRBJ2-3|TRBV28
TGTGCCAGCAAGGGGCTAGCGGTCACAGATACGCAGTATTTT
CASKGLAVTDTQYF
>few|NA|TRBJ2-3|TRBV3-1/TRBV3-2
TGTGCCAGCAGCTCTCACCTGGGACACACCACAGATACGCAGTATTTT
CASSSHLGHTTDTQYF
>NA|NA|TRBJ1-3|TRBV16
TGTGCCAGCGGAGCAGGGAGGAACACCATATATTTT
CASGAGRNTIYF
>NA|TRBD1|TRBJ2-7|TRBV19
TGTGCCAGTAGTGCACAGGGGGGCCTCTACGAGCAGTACTTC
CASSAQGGLYEQYF
>NA|NA|TRBJ2-4|TRBV6-2/TRBV6-3
TGTGCCAGCAGTACACTACAAAACATTCAGTACTTC
CASSTLQNIQYF
>NA|NA|TRBJ1-2|TRBV5-4
TGTGCCAGCAGCTTAGGTACGGGGGACGATGGCTACACCTTC
CASSLGTGDDGYTF
>once|TRBD2|TRBJ2-7|TRBV19
TGTGCCACTGAACTAGCGGGAGGGGAGAAGCAGTACTTC
CATELAGGEKQYF
>NA|TRBD2|TRBJ2-1|TRBV7-2
TGTGCCAGCAGCTTAGGTACCACAGCGGGGGTCCGATACAATGAGCAGTTCTTC
CASSLGTTAGVRYNEQFF
>NA|NA|TRBJ2-7|TRBV20-1
TGCAGTGCTAGTCTCCCAGGGGTCTCCTACGAGCAGTACTTC
CSASLPGVSYEQYF
>NA|NA|TRBJ1-2|TRBV3-1/TRBV3-2
TGTGCCAGCAGCCAAGGGCAGGGTGCTGGCTACACCTTC
CASSQGQGAGYTF
>NA|TRBD1|TRBJ2-2|TRBV5-1
TGCGCCACTAGAGACAGGGCGAACACCGGGGAGCTGTTTTTT
CATRDRANTGELFF
>NA|NA|TRBJ1-3|TRBV6-5
TGTGCCAGTCGACATCCCTCTGGAAACACCATATATTTT
CASRHPSGNTIYF
>NA|NA|TRBJ1-6|TRBV19
TGTGCCAGTACAACCAGGGATTCACCCCTCCACTTT
CASTTRDSPLHF
>NA|TRBD2|TRBJ2-3|TRBV3-1/TRBV3-2
TGTGCCAGCAGCCAACGACTAGCGGGAGCGGTCACAGATACGCAGTATTTT
CASSQRLAGAVTDTQYF
>NA|TRBD1|TRBJ2-1|TRBV11-2
TGTGCCAGCAGGTTAACCCCCTCCGGGACAGGGGCACGGGAGCAGTTCTTC
CASRLTPSGTGAREQFF
>NA|NA|TRBJ2-7|TRBV5-5
TGTGCCAGCAGCTCCCCTTCTGGGGGCTGGGAGCAGTACTTC
CASSSPSGGWEQYF
>NA|TRBD2|TRBJ2-3|TRBV18
TGTGCCAGCTCACCTCCTAGCGGGCGCACAGATACGCAGTATTTT
CASSPPSGRTDTQYF
>NA|NA|TRBJ2-3|TRBV19
TGTGCCACGGCGATGGGCTTCACAGATACGCAGTATTTT
CATAMGFTDTQYF
>NA|NA|TRBJ1-1|TRBV2
TGTGCCAGCAGTGAACAGGGGCCAGGGACTGAAGCTTTCTTT
CASSEQGPGTEAFF
>NA|NA|TRBJ2-2|TRBV18
TGTGCCAGCTCACCACCCCGGACTAACACCGGGGAGCTGTTTTTT
CASSPPRTNTGELFF
>NA|TRBD2|TRBJ2-1|TRBV6-6
TGTGCCAGCAGGCAAGAGGGAGCGGGGGGGTACAATGAGCAGTTCTTC
CASRQEGAGGYNEQFF
>NA|NA|TRBJ2-7|TRBV21-1
TGTGCCATCCTCACGGGGGGTTTCCCCTACGAGCAGTACTTC
CAILTGGFPYEQYF
>once|NA|TRBJ1-4|TRBV14
TGTGCCAGCAGCCAGGGGGCCAGGTCTACTAATGAAAAACTGTTTTTT
CASSQGARSTNEKLFF
>NA|TRBD2|TRBJ2-7|TRBV15
TGTGCCACCAGCAGAGGCCGCTCCGGGACTAGCTTTGCTAGGCGCTACGAGCAGTACTTC
CATSRGRSGTSFARRYEQYF
>NA|TRBD1|TRBJ2-7|TRBV7-2
TGTGCCAGCAGCTACCCGGGACAGGGGTGGTACGAGCAGTACTTC
CASSYPGQGWYEQYF
>NA|NA|TRBJ1-6|TRBV11-2
TGTGCCAGCAGCCACGGCGGCAGGGTGGATTCACCCCTCCACTTT
CASSHGGRVDSPLHF
>once|TRBD2|TRBJ2-3|TRBV5-5
TGTGCCAGCAGCTTGTTCCTGGGAGGGCCAACAGATACGCAGTATTTT
CASSLFLGGPTDTQYF
>NA|TRBD2|TRBJ2-5|TRBV2
TGTGCCAGCAAGGTTAGCGGGGAGACCCAGTACTTC
CASKVSGETQYF
>NA|NA|TRBJ2-5|TRBV28
TGTGCCAGCAGTCAGGGGTGGGGAGAGACCCAGTACTTC
CASSQGWGETQYF
>NA|NA|TRBJ1-2|TRBV1
TGCACCAGCAGGCACGGGGGGGCCTTAACTAACTATGGCTACACCTTC
CTSRHGGALTNYGYTF
>NA|NA|TRBJ1-1|TRBV12-3/TRBV12-4
TGTGCCAGCAGGAAGACTGCCGGGGCTGAAGCTTTCTTT
CASRKTAGAEAFF
>NA|NA|TRBJ2-7|TRBV28
TGTGCCAGCAGAAATTCAGGTTTTGAGCAGTACTTC
CASRNSGFEQYF
>NA|NA|TRBJ2-1|TRBV5-5
TGTGCCAGCAGCTTGGAGCGGGTGTTCGGTGAGCAGTTCTTC
CASSLERVFGEQFF
>NA|NA|TRBJ2-7|TRBV14
TGTGCCAGCAGCCAAGGCCCGGGGAAAAACTACGAGCAGTACTTC
CASSQGPGKNYEQYF
>NA|NA|TRBJ2-1|TRBV19
TGTGCCAGCTCGCTTTACTTCCTTTACAATGAGCAGTTCTTC
CASSLYFLYNEQFF
>NA|NA|TRBJ1-2|TRBV6-5
TGTGCCAGCTTTGCAGAACAGGGCTATGGCTACACCTTC
CASFAEQGYGYTF
>NA|TRBD1|TRBJ2-7|TRBV6-5
TGTGCCAGCAGACGACAGGGGGCGAGCGACGAGCAGTACTTC
CASRRQGASDEQYF
>NA|NA|TRBJ2-7|TRBV28
TGTGCCAGCAGTATTCCGACAGAAAGAAACTACGAGCAGTACTTC
CASSIPTERNYEQYF
>NA|NA|TRBJ2-5|TRBV6-5
TGTGCCAGCAGTTACTCCTTTCAAACCGGTAAAGAGACCCAGTACTTC
CASSYSFQTGKETQYF
>NA|NA|TRBJ2-3|TRBV7-8
TGTGCCAGCAGCCCCGCCGGAGGGGTTGGCGCAGATACGCAGTATTTT
CASSPAGGVGADTQYF